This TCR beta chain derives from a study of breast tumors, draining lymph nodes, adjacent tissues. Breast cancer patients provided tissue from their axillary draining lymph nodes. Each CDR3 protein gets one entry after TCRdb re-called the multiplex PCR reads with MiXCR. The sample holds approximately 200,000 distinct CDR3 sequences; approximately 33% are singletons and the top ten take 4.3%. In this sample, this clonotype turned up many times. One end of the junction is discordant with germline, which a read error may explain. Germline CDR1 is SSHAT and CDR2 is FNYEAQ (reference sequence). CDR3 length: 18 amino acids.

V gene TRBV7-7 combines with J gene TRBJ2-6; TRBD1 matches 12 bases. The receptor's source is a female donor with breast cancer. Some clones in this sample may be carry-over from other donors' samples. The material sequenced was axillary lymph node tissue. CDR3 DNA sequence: TGTGCTAGCAGCCCCCGGGACAGGGGGCTCACTGGGGCCAACGTCCTGACTTTC. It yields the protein CASSPRDRGLTGANVLTF. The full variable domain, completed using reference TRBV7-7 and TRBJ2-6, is GAGVSQSPRYKVTKRGQDVTLRCDPISSHATLYWYQQALGQGPEFLTYFNYEAQPDKSGLPSDRFSAERPEGSISTLTIQRTEQRDSAMYRCASSPRDRGLTGANVLTFGAGSRLTVL.